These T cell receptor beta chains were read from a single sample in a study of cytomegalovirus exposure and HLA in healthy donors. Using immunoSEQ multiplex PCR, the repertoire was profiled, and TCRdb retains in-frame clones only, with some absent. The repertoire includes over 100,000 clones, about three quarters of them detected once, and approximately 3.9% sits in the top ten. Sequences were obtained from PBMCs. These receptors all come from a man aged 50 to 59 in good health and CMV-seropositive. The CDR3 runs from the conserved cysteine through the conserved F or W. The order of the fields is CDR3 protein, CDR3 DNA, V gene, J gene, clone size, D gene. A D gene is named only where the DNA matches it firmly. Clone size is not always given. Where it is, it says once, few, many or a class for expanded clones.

CAISDRQGAMKTQYF,TGTGCCATCAGTGATAGGCAGGGGGCGATGAAGACCCAGTACTTC,TRBV10-3,TRBJ2-5,NA,TRBD1
CASSSLGAGVDTQYF,TGCGCCAGCAGCTCACTGGGGGCAGGGGTGGATACGCAGTATTTT,TRBV5-1,TRBJ2-3,NA,NA
CASSLGDGGSYEQYF,TGCGCCAGCAGCTTGGGTGACGGGGGCTCCTACGAGCAGTACTTC,TRBV5-1,TRBJ2-7,many,NA
CASSIGGNEKLFF,TGTGCCAGTAGTATAGGAGGAAATGAAAAACTGTTTTTT,TRBV19,TRBJ1-4,NA,NA
CASSTGTGIYEQYF,TGCGCCAGCAGCACCGGGACAGGGATCTACGAGCAGTACTTC,TRBV5-1,TRBJ2-7,NA,TRBD1
CASSLRAGGSLYNEQFF,TGTGCCAGCAGTTTACGGGCGGGGGGGTCCTTGTACAATGAGCAGTTCTTC,TRBV27,TRBJ2-1,NA,TRBD2
CASSTREGIGYTF,TGTGCCAGCAGTACTCGTGAGGGAATTGGCTACACCTTC,TRBV6-5,TRBJ1-2,NA,NA
CASSLDRTSGNTIYF,TGTGCCAGCAGCCTCGACAGGACCTCTGGAAACACCATATATTTT,TRBV6-6,TRBJ1-3,NA,NA
CASSFPGREPDTQYF,TGTGCCAGCAGCTTTCCGGGGCGGGAGCCAGATACGCAGTATTTT,TRBV11-3,TRBJ2-3,NA,TRBD2
CASSLEFGNQPQHF,TGTGCCAGCAGCTTAGAATTCGGCAATCAGCCCCAGCATTTT,TRBV7-8,TRBJ1-5,NA,NA
CASSELGQGFHEQYF,TGTGCCAGCAGTGAGTTAGGACAGGGGTTCCACGAGCAGTACTTC,TRBV6-1,TRBJ2-7,few,TRBD1
CASSPDLSFEKLFF,TGTGCCAGCAGCCCTGACTTGTCCTTCGAAAAACTGTTTTTT,TRBV7-2,TRBJ1-4,few,NA
CASSLYGRAAFNEQFF,TGTGCCAGCAGTTTATACGGGAGGGCCGCCTTCAATGAGCAGTTCTTC,TRBV28,TRBJ2-1,many,TRBD2
CASSEDRSGVGELFF,TGTGCCAGCAGCGAGGACAGGTCAGGGGTCGGGGAGCTGTTTTTT,TRBV9,TRBJ2-2,NA,TRBD1
CASSLVMGGRTEAFF,TGTGCCAGCAGCTTAGTAATGGGGGGGCGGACTGAAGCTTTCTTT,TRBV11-2,TRBJ1-1,few,NA
CSARDRGAATF,TGCAGTGCTAGAGATCGGGGAGCCGCCACCTTC,TRBV20-1,TRBJ1-2,NA,NA
CASSPPGTGDEKLFF,TGTGCCAGCTCACCACCTGGGACAGGAGATGAAAAACTGTTTTTT,TRBV18,TRBJ1-4,NA,TRBD1
CASRYGQGAYEQYF,TGTGCCAGCAGATATGGACAGGGGGCCTACGAGCAGTACTTC,TRBV11-2,TRBJ2-7,NA,TRBD1
CASSPGQSYSGANVLTF,TGTGCCAGTAGTCCGGGACAATCTTACTCTGGGGCCAACGTCCTGACTTTC,TRBV19,TRBJ2-6,once,NA
CASSPGLAGGTGELFF,TGTGCCAGCAGCCCCGGACTAGCGGGTGGCACCGGGGAGCTGTTTTTT,TRBV7-7,TRBJ2-2,NA,TRBD2
CASSPGHNQPQHF,TGTGCCAGCAGCCCAGGGCACAATCAGCCCCAGCATTTT,TRBV6-6,TRBJ1-5,NA,NA
CASSTSGRLNEQFF,TGTGCCAGCAGCACTAGCGGGAGGCTGAATGAGCAGTTCTTC,TRBV2,TRBJ2-1,NA,TRBD2
CASSEGTGSSYEQYF,TGTGCCAGCAGCGAAGGGACAGGTAGCTCCTACGAGCAGTACTTC,TRBV5-4,TRBJ2-7,NA,TRBD1
CASSEGTGGYGYTF,TGTGCCAGCAGTGAGGGGACAGGGGGCTATGGCTACACCTTC,TRBV2,TRBJ1-2,NA,TRBD1
CASSLGTGPNQPQHF,TGCGCCAGCAGTCTCGGGACAGGACCCAATCAGCCCCAGCATTTT,TRBV4-1,TRBJ1-5,NA,TRBD1
CASSVTSGGRDEQFF,TGTGCCAGCAGCGTTACTAGCGGGGGGAGAGATGAGCAGTTCTTC,TRBV9,TRBJ2-1,NA,TRBD2
CASSYTGTSGGAYEQYF,TGTGCCAGCAGCTATACCGGGACTAGCGGGGGGGCTTACGAGCAGTACTTC,TRBV7-2,TRBJ2-7,NA,TRBD2
CSALIGNTIYF,TGCAGTGCCTTAATTGGAAACACCATATATTTT,TRBV20-1,TRBJ1-3,NA,NA
CSVHGTGTPGNTIYF,TGCAGCGTTCACGGGACAGGGACCCCTGGAAACACCATATATTTT,TRBV29-1,TRBJ1-3,NA,TRBD1
CSVILGLSNYGYTF,TGCAGCGTTATCCTGGGACTTTCAAACTATGGCTACACCTTC,TRBV29-1,TRBJ1-2,NA,NA
CASSLVGGRSYGYTF,TGTGCCAGCAGCTTGGTCGGGGGTCGGAGCTATGGCTACACCTTC,TRBV5-6,TRBJ1-2,NA,NA
CASSLVGGANTGELFF,TGCGCCAGCAGCTTGGTTGGCGGGGCTAACACCGGGGAGCTGTTTTTT,TRBV5-1,TRBJ2-2,NA,NA
CASSPDGTANTEAFF,TGTGCCAGCTCACCAGACGGGACAGCGAACACTGAAGCTTTCTTT,TRBV18,TRBJ1-1,NA,TRBD1
CASSLAIGAEAEAFF,TGTGCCAGCAGCTTAGCTATAGGGGCCGAGGCGGAAGCTTTCTTT,TRBV7-9,TRBJ1-1,NA,NA
CASSPDTSTDTQYF,TGTGCCAGCAGCCCAGACACTAGCACAGATACGCAGTATTTT,TRBV7-2,TRBJ2-3,NA,NA
CASRKQVTTNEKLFF,TGTGCCAGCAGAAAACAGGTTACAACTAATGAAAAACTGTTTTTT,TRBV6-1,TRBJ1-4,NA,NA
CATSRGEAPQPQHF,TGTGCCACCAGCAGAGGTGAGGCACCTCAGCCCCAGCATTTT,TRBV15,TRBJ1-5,NA,NA
CASSLGGGGEGYGYTF,TGTGCCAGCAGTTTAGGAGGCGGGGGAGAAGGCTATGGCTACACCTTC,TRBV27,TRBJ1-2,NA,NA
CASSSGRGGKLFF,TGTGCCAGCAGCTCCGGGAGGGGGGGAAAACTGTTTTTT,TRBV5-6,TRBJ1-4,NA,NA
CSVGHKNTEAFF,TGCAGTGTGGGACACAAGAACACTGAAGCTTTCTTT,TRBV29-1,TRBJ1-1,NA,NA
CATSRDVQETQYF,TGTGCCACCAGCAGAGACGTACAGGAGACCCAGTACTTC,TRBV15,TRBJ2-5,few,NA
CASSPRAGRDTEAFF,TGCGCCAGCAGCCCACGCGCGGGGAGGGACACTGAAGCTTTCTTT,TRBV5-1,TRBJ1-1,NA,NA
CSVVGSEAFF,TGCAGCGTTGTGGGCAGTGAAGCTTTCTTT,TRBV29-1,TRBJ1-1,once,NA
CASSVVLLTDTQYF,TGTGCCAGCAGCGTAGTACTACTCACAGATACGCAGTATTTT,TRBV9,TRBJ2-3,few,NA
CASSPPSSYNEQFF,TGTGCCAGCAGCCCCCCTAGCTCCTACAATGAGCAGTTCTTC,TRBV7-9,TRBJ2-1,NA,NA
CASSPRRGGSTEAFF,TGTGCCAGCAGCCCCAGGCGGGGGGGCAGCACTGAAGCTTTCTTT,TRBV5-4,TRBJ1-1,few,NA
CASSLDAGGGNEQFF,TGTGCCAGCAGCTTAGATGCGGGAGGCGGTAATGAGCAGTTCTTC,TRBV7-3,TRBJ2-1,few,TRBD2
CSVGEGQQYF,TGCAGCGTGGGGGAGGGGCAGCAGTACTTC,TRBV29-1,TRBJ2-5,once,TRBD2
CASSLERGGPSYEQYF,TGTGCCAGCAGTCTAGAGCGGGGGGGGCCTTCCTACGAGCAGTACTTC,TRBV27,TRBJ2-7,NA,TRBD2
CASSNTLSGNTIYF,TGTGCCAGCAGTAATACTCTCTCTGGAAACACCATATATTTT,TRBV6-5,TRBJ1-3,NA,NA
CASSLTGSDQPQHF,TGTGCCAGCAGCCTGACAGGGAGCGATCAGCCCCAGCATTTT,TRBV7-9,TRBJ1-5,NA,TRBD1
CASSSGFRARLGEQYF,TGTGCCAGCAGCTCGGGGTTTCGGGCCCGCTTAGGGGAGCAGTACTTC,TRBV11-2,TRBJ2-7,few,NA
CASRGIGQQNGYTF,TGTGCCAGCCGTGGGATCGGACAGCAGAATGGCTACACCTTC,TRBV2,TRBJ1-2,NA,NA
CASRGAATYEQYF,TGTGCCAGCAGGGGGGCAGCAACCTACGAGCAGTACTTC,TRBV21-1,TRBJ2-7,NA,NA
CASSFAARNTEAFF,TGTGCCAGCTCATTCGCGGCGAGGAACACTGAAGCTTTCTTT,TRBV18,TRBJ1-1,few,NA
CASSAGDTTNEKLFF,TGTGCCAGCAGCGCCGGGGACACAACTAATGAAAAACTGTTTTTT,TRBV7-2,TRBJ1-4,NA,NA
CASSSWEAGGSYEQYF,TGCGCCAGCAGCTCATGGGAGGCGGGAGGTTCCTACGAGCAGTACTTC,TRBV5-1,TRBJ2-7,few,TRBD2